This record concerns one T cell receptor beta chain sequence. This sample was taken from a study of T cell changes during pregnancy in multiple sclerosis. Some clones are missing from TCRdb's copy, which holds only in-frame ones; the method was immunoSEQ multiplex PCR. The data hold about 84,000 clones, with 94% observed a single time. This clonotype originated in a female donor in good health, enrolled as a control in a pregnancy study. The specimen was peripheral blood, collected in the second trimester of pregnancy.

The CDR3 loop is CASSYTSGSNEQFF. The CDR3 bases are TGTGCCAGCAGTTACACTAGCGGGAGCAATGAGCAGTTCTTC. This chain connects TRBV6-5 to TRBJ2-1; 11 bases are shared with TRBD2. V lost 2 bases and J lost 6; bases outside the gene matches: 0. CDR1 and CDR2 from the germline V gene are MNHEY and SVGAGI. The CDR3 extends over 14 amino acids.